Sequencing of this T cell receptor beta chain was carried out in a study of OX40 agonist ivuxolimab in advanced cancers. Profiled with immunoSEQ multiplex PCR; TCRdb holds only in-frame clones, not every one. Among about 88,000 clones listed, roughly 85% were seen once. Study observations and caveats: CD4+ T cells averaged fewer expanded clones than CD8+ T cells.

In regard to this clone: The target antigen is unknown.

Germline V gene data show CDR1 as LGHNA and CDR2 as YNFKEQ. The CDR3 extends over 18 amino acids. V was clipped by 0 bases and J by 1 base, with 18 bases between them. Specimen: CD4+ or CD8+ T cells sorted from blood, collected in a trial of the OX40 agonist ivuxolimab. The chain recombines TRBV4-2 with TRBJ2-5; D is unresolved. This receptor was identified in an adult with an advanced solid tumor such as melanoma, head and neck, liver or kidney cancer. The CDR3 sequence is CASSQDWSPSYPQETQYF. For the CDR3, the DNA is TGTGCCAGCAGCCAAGATTGGTCCCCCTCCTATCCCCAAGAGACCCAGTACTTC.